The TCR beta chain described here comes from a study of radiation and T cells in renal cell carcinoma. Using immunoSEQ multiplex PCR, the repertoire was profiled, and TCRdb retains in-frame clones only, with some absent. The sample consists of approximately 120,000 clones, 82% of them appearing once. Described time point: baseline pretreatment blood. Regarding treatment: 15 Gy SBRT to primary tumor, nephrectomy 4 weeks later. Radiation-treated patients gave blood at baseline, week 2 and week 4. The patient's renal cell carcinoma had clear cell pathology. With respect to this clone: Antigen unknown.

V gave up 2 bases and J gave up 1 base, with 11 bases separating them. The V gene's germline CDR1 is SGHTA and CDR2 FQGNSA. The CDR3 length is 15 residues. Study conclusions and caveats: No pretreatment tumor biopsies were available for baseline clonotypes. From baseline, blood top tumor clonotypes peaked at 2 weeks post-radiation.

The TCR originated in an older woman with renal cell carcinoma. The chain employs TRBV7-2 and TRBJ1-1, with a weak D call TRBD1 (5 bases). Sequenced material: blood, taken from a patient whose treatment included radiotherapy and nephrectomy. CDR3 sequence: CASSLRHGGNTEAFF. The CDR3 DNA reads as TGTGCCAGCAGCTTAAGGCATGGGGGGAACACTGAAGCTTTCTTT.